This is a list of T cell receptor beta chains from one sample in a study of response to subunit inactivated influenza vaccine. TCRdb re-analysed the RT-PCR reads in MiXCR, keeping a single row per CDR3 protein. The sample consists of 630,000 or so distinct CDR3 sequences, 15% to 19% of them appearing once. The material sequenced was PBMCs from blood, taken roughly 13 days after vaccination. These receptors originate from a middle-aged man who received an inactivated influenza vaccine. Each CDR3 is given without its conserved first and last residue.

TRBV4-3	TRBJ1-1	ASSQETGGRLEAF
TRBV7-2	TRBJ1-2	ASSSQGTPSGYT
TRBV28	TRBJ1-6	ASSLTSPLH
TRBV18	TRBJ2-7	ASSPGTGVSYEQY
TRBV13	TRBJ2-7	ASSSPGRTSAYEQY
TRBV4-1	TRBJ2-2	ASSQVSGSTGELF
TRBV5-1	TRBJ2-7	ASSFTSGGYEQY
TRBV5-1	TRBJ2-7	ASSAELTRGFGEQY
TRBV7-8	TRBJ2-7	ASSSRGGYEQY
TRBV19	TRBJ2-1	ASSIGRYNEQF
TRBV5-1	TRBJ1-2	ASSLAPRQDNYGYT
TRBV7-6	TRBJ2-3	ASSGSSGLSGGTQY
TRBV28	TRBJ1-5	ASSPEAGGNQPQH
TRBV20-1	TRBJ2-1	SASGHGSSYNEQF
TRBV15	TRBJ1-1	ATSTFRGSGTEAF
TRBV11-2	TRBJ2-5	ASSEDRESSPYQETQY
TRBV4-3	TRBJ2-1	ASSQDLGTSSYNEQF
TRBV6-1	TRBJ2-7	ASSEAAGTGGQQY
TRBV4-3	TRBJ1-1	ASSPSESGDTEAF
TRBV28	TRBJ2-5	ASSPLGQAQETQY
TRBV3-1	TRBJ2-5	ASSQQAAGETQY
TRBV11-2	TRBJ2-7	ASRSRQGRYEQY
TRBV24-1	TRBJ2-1	ATSDKVHNEQF
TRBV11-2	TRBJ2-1	ASSARILDNEQF
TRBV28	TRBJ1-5	ASSPWQKGSNQPQH
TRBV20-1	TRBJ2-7	SAGVQGDYEQY
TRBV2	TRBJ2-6	ASARRGGSGANVLT
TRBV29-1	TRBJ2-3	SYAGTHTDTQY
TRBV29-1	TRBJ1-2	SAKEGRSDGYT
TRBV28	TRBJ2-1	ASSLILGTSLAYNEQF
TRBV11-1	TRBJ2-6	ASSPRVGSGANVLT
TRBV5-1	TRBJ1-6	ASSAQRDSPLH
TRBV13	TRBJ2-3	ASGDRGGTDTQY
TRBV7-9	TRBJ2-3	ASSLAHGQFTDTQY
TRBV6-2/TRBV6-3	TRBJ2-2	ASSRTSPGELF
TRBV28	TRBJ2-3	ASSRSSGADTQY